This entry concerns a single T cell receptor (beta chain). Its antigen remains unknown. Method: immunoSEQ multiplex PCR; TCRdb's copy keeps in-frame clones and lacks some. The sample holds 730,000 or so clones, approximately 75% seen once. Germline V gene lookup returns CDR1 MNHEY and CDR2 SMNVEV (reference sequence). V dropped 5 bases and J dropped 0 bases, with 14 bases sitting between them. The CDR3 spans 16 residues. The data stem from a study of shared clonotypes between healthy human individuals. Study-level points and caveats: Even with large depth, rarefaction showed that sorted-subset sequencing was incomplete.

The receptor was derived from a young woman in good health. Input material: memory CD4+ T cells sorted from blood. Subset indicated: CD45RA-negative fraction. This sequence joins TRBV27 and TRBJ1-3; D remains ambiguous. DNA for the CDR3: TGTGCCAGCAGTCCCACCCGGATGAACTCTGGAAACACCATATATTTT. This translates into CASSPTRMNSGNTIYF.